The 9 T cell receptor beta chains given below trace back to one sample, sequenced in a study of patients and donors after allogeneic stem cell transplantation. One entry per CDR3 protein, called by TCRdb with MiXCR from the RT-PCR reads. The data contain about a million distinct CDR3 sequences, more than 15% of them singletons. Sequenced input: blood, either unsorted or a sorted T cell fraction (not recorded which). The receptors shown here come from a human donor who was either an allogeneic HSCT recipient or a stem cell or donor lymphocyte infusion donor (not recorded which). It is not recorded whose cells these are; they may come from a transplant donor.

This clonotype was counted many times. The missing conserved phenylalanine or tryptophan at the end of this CDR3 makes a read error likely. The limits of the CDR3 on the DNA are not certain, so only TCRdb's listed CDR3 is given. This rearrangement joins TRBV28 to TRBJ1-2; TRBD1 is taken as the D call from the table, unchecked against the DNA. Counting both end residues, the CDR3 totals 11 amino acids. Germline CDR1 MDHEN, CDR2 SYDVKM. CDR3: CASRGTGSPYY.

This clonotype came up many times. V and J are TRBV12-3 or TRBV12-4 and TRBJ2-2; 7 bases align to TRBD2. V lost 5 bases and J lost 6; bases outside the gene matches: 12. This CDR3 spans 16 amino acids. The CDR3 sequence is CASSTPRRGRPGELFF. CDR3 nucleotide sequence: TGTGCCAGCAGTACTCCTCGTCGCGGGAGACCCGGGGAGCTGTTTTTT.

In its sample, this clonotype was seen many times. This chain joins TRBV9 and TRBJ2-1, with a weak D call TRBD2 (5 bases). Germline assignment: CDR1 SGDLS and CDR2 YYNGEE. Trimming took off 1 base at V and 0 bases at J, with 11 bases between the two ends. The CDR3 totals 16 residues. Here the CDR3 reads CASSVRQGSSYNEQFF. CDR3 in DNA: TGTGCCAGCAGCGTAAGGCAAGGGAGCTCCTACAATGAGCAGTTCTTC.

This clonotype was seen repeatedly, ten times or more. The chain couples TRBV5-6 to TRBJ2-7; the D gene could be TRBD1 or TRBD2 (5 bases each). In germline, CDR1 is SGHDT, CDR2 YYEEEE. With 3 bases removed from V and 2 bases from J, the gap between germline ends came to 12 bases. The CDR3 extends over 14 amino acids. The CDR3 bases are TGTGCCAGCAGCTACGGGGCATCTACCTACGAGCAGTACTTC. Translation: CASSYGASTYEQYF.

The J gene is TRBJ2-3, the V gene TRBV12-3 or TRBV12-4, with TRBD2 as a possible D gene (5 bases). The V and J ends lost 0 bases and 2 bases respectively, with 9 bases between them. CDR3 length equals 15 residues. In nucleotides, the CDR3 is TGTGCCAGCAGTTTAGCCGGGATGTCCACAGATACGCAGTATTTT. Amino acids: CASSLAGMSTDTQYF.

The V gene is TRBV7-3, the J gene TRBJ1-4; D is possibly TRBD1 (5 bases). V lost 1 base and J lost 2, with 20 bases in between. Germline-derived CDR1 and CDR2 are SGHTA and FQGTGA. This CDR3 spans 19 amino acids. The CDR3 is CASSLRGLLPGRTNEKLFF. For the CDR3, the DNA is TGTGCCAGCAGCTTAAGGGGTCTCCTACCGGGACGGACTAATGAAAAACTGTTTTTT. Variable domain in full (rest from reference TRBV7-3 and TRBJ1-4): GAGVSQTPSNKVTEKGKYVELRCDPISGHTALYWYRQSLGQGPEFLIYFQGTGAADDSGLPNDRFFAVRPEGSVSTLKIQRTERGDSAVYLCASSLRGLLPGRTNEKLFFGSGTQLSVL.

This clonotype occurred once. The rearrangement links TRBV12-3 or TRBV12-4 to TRBJ1-5; D gene ambiguous. There are 13 residues in the CDR3. V lost 4 bases and J 7 bases, leaving 11 bases between the germline ends. CDR3 sequence: CASSWEPGQPQHF. The DNA of the CDR3 is TGTGCCAGCAGTTGGGAACCAGGACAGCCCCAGCATTTT.

V gene TRBV24-1 combines with J gene TRBJ2-1; 10 bases align to TRBD2. The CDR3 length is 16 residues. The trim removed 3 bases at V and 7 bases at J, leaving 8 bases unmatched. Germline V gene sequence: CDR1 KGHDR, CDR2 SFDVKD. The chain's CDR3 is CATSDPSGGADNEQFF. CDR3 nucleotide sequence: TGTGCCACCAGTGATCCAAGCGGGGGGGCCGATAATGAGCAGTTCTTC.

The V and J genes are TRBV6-2 or TRBV6-3 and TRBJ1-5; D is perhaps TRBD1 (5 bases). This CDR3 contains 13 residues. Germline CDR1 is MNHEY and CDR2 is SVGEGT. V lost 6 bases, J lost 3 bases, and 9 bases lay in between. CDR3 amino acids: CASSREPNQPQHF. DNA for the CDR3: TGTGCCAGCAGCAGGGAGCCCAATCAGCCCCAGCATTTT.